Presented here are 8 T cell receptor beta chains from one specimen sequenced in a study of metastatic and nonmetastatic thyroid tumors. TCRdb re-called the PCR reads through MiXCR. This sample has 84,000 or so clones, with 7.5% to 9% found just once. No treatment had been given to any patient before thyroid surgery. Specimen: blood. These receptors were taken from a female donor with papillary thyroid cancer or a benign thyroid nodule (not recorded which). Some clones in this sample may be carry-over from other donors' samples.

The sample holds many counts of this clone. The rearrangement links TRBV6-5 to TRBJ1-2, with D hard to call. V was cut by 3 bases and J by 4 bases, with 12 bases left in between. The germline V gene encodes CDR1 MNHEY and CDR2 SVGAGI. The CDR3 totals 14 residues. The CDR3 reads CASSYEALGYGYTF. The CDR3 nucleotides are TGTGCCAGCAGTTATGAGGCGTTGGGCTATGGCTACACCTTC.

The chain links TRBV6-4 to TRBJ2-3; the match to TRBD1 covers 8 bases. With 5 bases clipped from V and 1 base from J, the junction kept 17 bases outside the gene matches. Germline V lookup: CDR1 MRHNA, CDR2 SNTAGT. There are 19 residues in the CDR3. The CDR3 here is CASSRQGLIGGSGTDTQYF. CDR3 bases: TGTGCCAGCAGTCGACAGGGGTTAATAGGGGGCTCGGGCACAGATACGCAGTATTTT.

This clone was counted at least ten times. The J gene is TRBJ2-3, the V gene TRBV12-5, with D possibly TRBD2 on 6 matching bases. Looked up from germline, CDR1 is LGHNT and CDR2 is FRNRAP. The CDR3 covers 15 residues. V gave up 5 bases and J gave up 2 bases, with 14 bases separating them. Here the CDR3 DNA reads TGTGCTAGTGGTGATGACCGGGGGAACACAGATACGCAGTATTTT. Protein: CASGDDRGNTDTQYF.

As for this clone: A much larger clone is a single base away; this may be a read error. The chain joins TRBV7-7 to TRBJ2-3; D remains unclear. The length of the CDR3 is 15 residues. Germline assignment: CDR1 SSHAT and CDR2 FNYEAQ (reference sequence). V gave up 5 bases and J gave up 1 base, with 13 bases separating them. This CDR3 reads CASSPSFEGTDTQYF. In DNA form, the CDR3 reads TGTGCCAGCAGCCCCAGCTTCGAGGGCACAGATACGCAGTATTTT. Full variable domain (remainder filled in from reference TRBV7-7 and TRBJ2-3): GAGVSQSPRYKVTKRGQDVTLRCDPISSHATLYWYQQALGQGPEFLTYFNYEAQPDKSGLPSDRFSAERPEGSISTLTIQRTEQRDSAMYRCASSPSFEGTDTQYFGPGTRLTVL.

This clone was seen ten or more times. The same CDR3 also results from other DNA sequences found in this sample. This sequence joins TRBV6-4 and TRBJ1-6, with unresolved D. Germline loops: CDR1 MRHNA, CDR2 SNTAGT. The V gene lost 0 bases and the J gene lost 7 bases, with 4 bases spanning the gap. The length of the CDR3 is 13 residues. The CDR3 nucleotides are TGTGCCAGCAGTGACTCGACAAATTCACCCCTCCACTTT. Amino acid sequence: CASSDSTNSPLHF.

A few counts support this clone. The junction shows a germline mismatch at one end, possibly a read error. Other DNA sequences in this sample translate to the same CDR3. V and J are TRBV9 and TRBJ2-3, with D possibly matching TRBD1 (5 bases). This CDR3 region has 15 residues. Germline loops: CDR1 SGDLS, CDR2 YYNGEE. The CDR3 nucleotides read TGTGCTAGCAGCGTCAGGGTTGGGAGCACAGATACGCAGTATTTT. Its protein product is CASSVRVGSTDTQYF.

In DNA form, the CDR3 reads TGTGCTAGTGGCCGAGGGAGTCCCCAGCATTTT. Translation: CASGRGSPQHF. The chain joins TRBV12-5 to TRBJ1-5; D is undetermined. This CDR3 contains 11 residues. Germline-derived CDR1 and CDR2 are LGHNT and FRNRAP. Trimming left V 6 bases short and J 10 bases short, with 10 bases between.

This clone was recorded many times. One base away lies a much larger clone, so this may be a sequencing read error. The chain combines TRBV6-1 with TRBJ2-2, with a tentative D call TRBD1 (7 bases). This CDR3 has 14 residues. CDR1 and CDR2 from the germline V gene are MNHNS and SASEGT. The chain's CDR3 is CASLRTGGTGGLFF. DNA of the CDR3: TGTGCCAGCCTCCGGACAGGAGGGACCGGGGGGCTGTTTTTT.